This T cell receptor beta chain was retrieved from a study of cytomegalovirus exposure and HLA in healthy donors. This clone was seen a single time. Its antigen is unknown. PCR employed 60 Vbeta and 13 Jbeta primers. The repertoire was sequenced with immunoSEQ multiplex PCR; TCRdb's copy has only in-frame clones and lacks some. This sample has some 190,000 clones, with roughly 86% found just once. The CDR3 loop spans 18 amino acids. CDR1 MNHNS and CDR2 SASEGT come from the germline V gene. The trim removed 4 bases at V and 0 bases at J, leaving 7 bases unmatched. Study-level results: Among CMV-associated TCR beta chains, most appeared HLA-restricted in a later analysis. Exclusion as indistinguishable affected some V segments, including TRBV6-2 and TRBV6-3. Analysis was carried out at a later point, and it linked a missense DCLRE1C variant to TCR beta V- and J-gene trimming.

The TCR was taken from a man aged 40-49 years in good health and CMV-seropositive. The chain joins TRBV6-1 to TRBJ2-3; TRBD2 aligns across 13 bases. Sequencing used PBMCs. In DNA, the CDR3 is TGTGCCAGCAGTGTGGGGGGACTAGCGGGGACCAGCACAGATACGCAGTATTTT. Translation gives CASSVGGLAGTSTDTQYF.